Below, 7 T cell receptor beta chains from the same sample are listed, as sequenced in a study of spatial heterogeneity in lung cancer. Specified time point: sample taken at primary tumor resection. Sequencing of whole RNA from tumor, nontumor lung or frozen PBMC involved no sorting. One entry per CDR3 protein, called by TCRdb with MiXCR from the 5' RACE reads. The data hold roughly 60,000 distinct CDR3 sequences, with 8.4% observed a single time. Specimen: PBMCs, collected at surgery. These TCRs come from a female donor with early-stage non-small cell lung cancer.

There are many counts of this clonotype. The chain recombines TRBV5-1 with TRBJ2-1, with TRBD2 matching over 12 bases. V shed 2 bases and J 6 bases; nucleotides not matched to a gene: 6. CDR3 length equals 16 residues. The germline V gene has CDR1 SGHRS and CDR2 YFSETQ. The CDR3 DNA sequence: TGCGCCAGCAGCTTTACATCTAGCGGGGGGGCCAATGAGCAGTTCTTC. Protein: CASSFTSSGGANEQFF.

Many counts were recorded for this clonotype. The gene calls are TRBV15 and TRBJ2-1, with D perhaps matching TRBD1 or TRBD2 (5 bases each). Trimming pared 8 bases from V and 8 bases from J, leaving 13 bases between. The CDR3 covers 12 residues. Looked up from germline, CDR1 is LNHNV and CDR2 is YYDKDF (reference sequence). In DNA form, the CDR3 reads TGTGCCACCTCACGGTGGGGGTATGAGCAGTTCTTC. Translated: CATSRWGYEQFF.

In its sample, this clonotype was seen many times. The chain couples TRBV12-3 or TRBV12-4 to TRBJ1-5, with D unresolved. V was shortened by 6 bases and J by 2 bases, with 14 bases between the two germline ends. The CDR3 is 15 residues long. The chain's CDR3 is CASRPSTSRNQPQHF. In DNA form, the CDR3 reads TGTGCCAGCAGACCCAGTACGAGTCGCAATCAGCCCCAGCATTTT.

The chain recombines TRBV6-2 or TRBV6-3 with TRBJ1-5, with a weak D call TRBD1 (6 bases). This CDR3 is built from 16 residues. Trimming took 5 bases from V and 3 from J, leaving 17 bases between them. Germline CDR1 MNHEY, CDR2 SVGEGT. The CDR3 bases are TGTGCCAGCAGTAGTACAGGGAATGGGAACAATCAGCCCCAGCATTTT. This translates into CASSSTGNGNNQPQHF.

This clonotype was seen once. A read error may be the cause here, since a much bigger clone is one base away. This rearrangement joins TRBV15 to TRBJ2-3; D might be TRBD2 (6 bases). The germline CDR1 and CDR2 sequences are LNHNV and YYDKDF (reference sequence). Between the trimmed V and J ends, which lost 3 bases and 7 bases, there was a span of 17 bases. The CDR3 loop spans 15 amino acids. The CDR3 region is CATSRKSLAGNTQYF. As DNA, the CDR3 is TGTGCCACCAGCAGGAAATCCCTGGCGGGAAATACGCAGTATTTT.

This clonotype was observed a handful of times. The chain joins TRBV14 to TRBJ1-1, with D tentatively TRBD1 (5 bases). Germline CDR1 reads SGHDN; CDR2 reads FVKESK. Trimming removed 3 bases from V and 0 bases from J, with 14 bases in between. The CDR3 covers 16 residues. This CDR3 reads CASSQSGRVMNTEAFF. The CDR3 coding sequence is TGTGCCAGCAGCCAGTCAGGGAGGGTGATGAACACTGAAGCTTTCTTT.

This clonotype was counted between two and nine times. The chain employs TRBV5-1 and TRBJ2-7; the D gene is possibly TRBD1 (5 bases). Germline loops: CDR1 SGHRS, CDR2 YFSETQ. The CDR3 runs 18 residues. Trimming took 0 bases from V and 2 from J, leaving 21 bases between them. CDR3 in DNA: TGCGCCAGCAGCTTGGCTGCACGCGCTCAGGGAATCCCCTACGAGCAGTACTTC. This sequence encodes CASSLAARAQGIPYEQYF.